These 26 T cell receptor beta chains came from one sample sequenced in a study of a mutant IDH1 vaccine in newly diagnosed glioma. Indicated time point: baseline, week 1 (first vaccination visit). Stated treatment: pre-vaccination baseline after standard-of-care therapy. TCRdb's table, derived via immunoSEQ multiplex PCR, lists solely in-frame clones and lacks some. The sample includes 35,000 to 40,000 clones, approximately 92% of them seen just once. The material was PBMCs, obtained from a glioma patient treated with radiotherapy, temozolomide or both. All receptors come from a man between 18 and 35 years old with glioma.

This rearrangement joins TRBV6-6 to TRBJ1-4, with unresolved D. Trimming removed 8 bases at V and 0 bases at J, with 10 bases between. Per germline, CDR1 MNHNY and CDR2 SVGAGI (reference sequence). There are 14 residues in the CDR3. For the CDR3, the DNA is TGTGCCAGCGGAAAGGCGACAACTAATGAAAAACTGTTTTTT. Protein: CASGKATTNEKLFF.

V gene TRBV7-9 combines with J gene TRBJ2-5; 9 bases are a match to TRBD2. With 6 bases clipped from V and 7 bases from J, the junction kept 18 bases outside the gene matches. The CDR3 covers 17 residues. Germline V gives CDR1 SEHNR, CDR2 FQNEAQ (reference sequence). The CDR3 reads CASSPGATSGVEGTQYF. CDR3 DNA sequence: TGTGCCAGCAGTCCCGGCGCGACTAGCGGAGTAGAGGGGACCCAGTACTTC.

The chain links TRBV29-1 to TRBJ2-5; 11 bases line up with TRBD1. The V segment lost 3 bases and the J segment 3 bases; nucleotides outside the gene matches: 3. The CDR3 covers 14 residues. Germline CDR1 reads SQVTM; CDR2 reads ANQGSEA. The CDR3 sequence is CSVDRTGGKETQYF. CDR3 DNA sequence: TGCAGCGTTGACAGGACAGGGGGCAAAGAGACCCAGTACTTC.

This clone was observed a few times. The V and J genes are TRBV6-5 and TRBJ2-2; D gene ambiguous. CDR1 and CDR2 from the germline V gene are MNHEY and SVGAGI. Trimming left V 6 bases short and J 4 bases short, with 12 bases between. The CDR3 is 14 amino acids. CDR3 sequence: CASSPNWGTGELFF. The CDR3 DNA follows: TGTGCCAGCAGCCCCAACTGGGGCACCGGGGAGCTGTTTTTT.

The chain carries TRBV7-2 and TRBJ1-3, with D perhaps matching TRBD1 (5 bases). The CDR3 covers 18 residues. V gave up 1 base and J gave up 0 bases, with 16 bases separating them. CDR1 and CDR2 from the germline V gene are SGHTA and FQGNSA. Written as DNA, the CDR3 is TGTGCCAGCAGCTTAGTGTCCCGGGGGGGGAGCTCTGGAAACACCATATATTTT. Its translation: CASSLVSRGGSSGNTIYF. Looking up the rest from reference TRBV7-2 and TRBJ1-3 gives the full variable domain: GAGVSQSPSNKVTEKGKDVELRCDPISGHTALYWYRQSLGQGLEFLIYFQGNSAPDKSGLPSDRFSAERTGGSVSTLTIQRTQQEDSAVYLCASSLVSRGGSSGNTIYFGEGSWLTVV.

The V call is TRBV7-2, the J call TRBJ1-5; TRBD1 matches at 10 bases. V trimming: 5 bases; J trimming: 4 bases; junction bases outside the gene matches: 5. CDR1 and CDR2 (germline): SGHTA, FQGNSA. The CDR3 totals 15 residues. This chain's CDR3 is CASSPTGGENQPQHF. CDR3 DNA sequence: TGTGCCAGCAGCCCGACAGGGGGCGAGAATCAGCCCCAGCATTTT.

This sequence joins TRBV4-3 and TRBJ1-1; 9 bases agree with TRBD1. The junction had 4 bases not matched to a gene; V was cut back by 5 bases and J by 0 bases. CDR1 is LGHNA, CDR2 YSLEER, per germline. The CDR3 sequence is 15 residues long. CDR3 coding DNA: TGCGCCAGCAGCGAATGGACAGGGGTGAACACTGAAGCTTTCTTT. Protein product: CASSEWTGVNTEAFF.

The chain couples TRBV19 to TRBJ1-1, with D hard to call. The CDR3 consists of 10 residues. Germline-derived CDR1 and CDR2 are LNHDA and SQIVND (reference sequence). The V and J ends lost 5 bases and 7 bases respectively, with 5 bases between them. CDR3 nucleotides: TGTGCCAGTAGTGGCCTTGAAGCTTTCTTT. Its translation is CASSGLEAFF.

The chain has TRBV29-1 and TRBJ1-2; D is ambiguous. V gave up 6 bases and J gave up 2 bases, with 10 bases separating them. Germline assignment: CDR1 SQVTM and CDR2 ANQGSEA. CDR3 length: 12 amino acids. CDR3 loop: CSVGSSNYGYTF. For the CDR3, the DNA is TGCAGCGTGGGTTCTTCCAACTATGGCTACACCTTC.

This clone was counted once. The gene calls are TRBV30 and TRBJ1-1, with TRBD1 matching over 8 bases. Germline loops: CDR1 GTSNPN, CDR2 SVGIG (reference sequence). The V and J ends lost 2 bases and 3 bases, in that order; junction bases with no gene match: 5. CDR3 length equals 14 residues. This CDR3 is CAWSRTGSDTEAFF. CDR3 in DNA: TGTGCCTGGAGTCGGACAGGGTCTGACACTGAAGCTTTCTTT.

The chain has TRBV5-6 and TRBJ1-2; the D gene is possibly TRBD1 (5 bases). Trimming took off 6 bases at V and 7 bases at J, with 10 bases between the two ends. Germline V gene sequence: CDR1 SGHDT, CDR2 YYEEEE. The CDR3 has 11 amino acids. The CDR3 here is CASTQGGGYTF. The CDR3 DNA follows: TGTGCCAGCACGCAGGGCGGTGGCTACACCTTC.

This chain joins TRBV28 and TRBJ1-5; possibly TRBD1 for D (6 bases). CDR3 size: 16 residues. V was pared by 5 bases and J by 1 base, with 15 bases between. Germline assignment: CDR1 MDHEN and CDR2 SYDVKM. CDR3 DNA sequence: TGTGCCAGCAGTGTCAACAGGGCCGCAAGCAATCAGCCCCAGCATTTT. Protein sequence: CASSVNRAASNQPQHF.

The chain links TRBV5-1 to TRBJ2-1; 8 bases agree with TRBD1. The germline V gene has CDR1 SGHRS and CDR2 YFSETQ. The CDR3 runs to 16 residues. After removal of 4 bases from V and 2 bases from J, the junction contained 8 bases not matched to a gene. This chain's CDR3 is CASSPTGGKTYNEQFF. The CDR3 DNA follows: TGCGCCAGCAGCCCCACAGGGGGGAAAACCTACAATGAGCAGTTCTTC.

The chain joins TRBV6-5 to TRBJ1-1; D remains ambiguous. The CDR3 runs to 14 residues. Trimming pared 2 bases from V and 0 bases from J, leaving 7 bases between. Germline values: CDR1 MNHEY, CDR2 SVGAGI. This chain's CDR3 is CASSYGRVNTEAFF. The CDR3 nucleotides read TGTGCCAGCAGTTACGGACGGGTGAACACTGAAGCTTTCTTT.

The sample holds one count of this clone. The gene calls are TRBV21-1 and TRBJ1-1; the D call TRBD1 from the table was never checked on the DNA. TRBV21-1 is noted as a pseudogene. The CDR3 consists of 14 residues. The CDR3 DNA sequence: TGTGCCAGCAGCAAGGCAGGTGGGAACACTGAAGCTTTCTTT. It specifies CASSKAGGNTEAFF.

CDR3 nucleotides: TGTGCCAGCAGTCCCCAATTTTCGGGGGTCACTGAAGCTTTCTTT. Its translation is CASSPQFSGVTEAFF. This chain links TRBV28 with TRBJ1-1; possible D gene TRBD1, 5 bases. The V end lost 5 bases, the J end lost 4 bases, and 17 bases lay between the germline ends. Germline V gene lookup returns CDR1 MDHEN and CDR2 SYDVKM. This CDR3 comprises 15 residues. Full variable domain (outside the CDR3, taken from reference TRBV28 and TRBJ1-1): DVKVTQSSRYLVKRTGEKVFLECVQDMDHENMFWYRQDPGLGLRLIYFSYDVKMKEKGDIPEGYSVSREKKERFSLILESASTNQTSMYLCASSPQFSGVTEAFFGQGTRLTVV.

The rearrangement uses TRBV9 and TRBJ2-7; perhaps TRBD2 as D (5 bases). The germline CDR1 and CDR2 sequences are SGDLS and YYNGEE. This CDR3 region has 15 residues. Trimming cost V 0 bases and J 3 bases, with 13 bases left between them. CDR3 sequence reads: CASSVGASRGYEQYF. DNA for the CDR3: TGTGCCAGCAGCGTAGGGGCTAGCCGAGGCTACGAGCAGTACTTC.

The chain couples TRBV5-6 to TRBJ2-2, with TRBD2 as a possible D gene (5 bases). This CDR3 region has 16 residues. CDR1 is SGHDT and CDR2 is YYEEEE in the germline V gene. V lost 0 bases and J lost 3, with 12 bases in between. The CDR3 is CASSLVQLVDTGELFF. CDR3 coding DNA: TGTGCCAGCAGCTTGGTTCAACTAGTGGACACCGGGGAGCTGTTTTTT. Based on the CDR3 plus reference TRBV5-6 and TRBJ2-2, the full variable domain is DAGVTQSPTHLIKTRGQQVTLRCSPKSGHDTVSWYQQALGQGPQFIFQYYEEEERQRGNFPDRFSGHQFPNYSSELNVNALLLGDSALYLCASSLVQLVDTGELFFGEGSRLTVL.

The CDR3 bases are TGTGCCAGCAGCGTAGGGGCTAGCGGACTTTCCACAGATACGCAGTATTTT. Protein: CASSVGASGLSTDTQYF. This chain connects TRBV9 to TRBJ2-3; 7 bases match TRBD2. Trimming cost V 0 bases and J 2 bases; bases outside gene matches: 9. This CDR3 has 17 amino acids. CDR1 and CDR2 from the germline V gene are SGDLS and YYNGEE.

The CDR3 protein is CASGEASGTQETQYF. CDR3 DNA sequence: TGTGCCAGCGGGGAAGCTAGCGGGACACAAGAGACCCAGTACTTC. This chain uses TRBV6-1 with TRBJ2-5; 9 positions agree with TRBD2. Germline V gene data show CDR1 as MNHNS and CDR2 as SASEGT. This CDR3 is built from 15 residues. V shed 8 bases and J 2 bases; nucleotides not matched to a gene: 9.

The CDR3 DNA sequence: TGCGCCAGCAGCCCTACAGGGGCCGAGCAGTACTTC. This gives the protein CASSPTGAEQYF. The chain couples TRBV5-1 to TRBJ2-7; 7 nucleotides line up with TRBD1. Germline assignment: CDR1 SGHRS and CDR2 YFSETQ. CDR3 length: 12 residues. Trimming at V came to 4 bases and at J to 6 bases, leaving 4 bases not matched to a gene.

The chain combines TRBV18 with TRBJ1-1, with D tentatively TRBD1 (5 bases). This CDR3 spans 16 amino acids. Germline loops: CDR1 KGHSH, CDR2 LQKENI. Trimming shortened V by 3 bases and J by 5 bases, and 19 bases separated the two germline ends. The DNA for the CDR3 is TGTGCCAGCTCACCTCTGGGGGGGGGTCGGGAGACTGAAGCTTTCTTT. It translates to CASSPLGGGRETEAFF.

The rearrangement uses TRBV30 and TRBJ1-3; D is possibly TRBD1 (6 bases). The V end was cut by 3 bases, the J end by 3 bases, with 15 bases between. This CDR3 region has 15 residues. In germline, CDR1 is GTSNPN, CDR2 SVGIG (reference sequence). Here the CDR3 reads CAWSLPGTLGNTIYF. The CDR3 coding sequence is TGTGCCTGGAGCCTACCCGGGACACTTGGAAACACCATATATTTT.

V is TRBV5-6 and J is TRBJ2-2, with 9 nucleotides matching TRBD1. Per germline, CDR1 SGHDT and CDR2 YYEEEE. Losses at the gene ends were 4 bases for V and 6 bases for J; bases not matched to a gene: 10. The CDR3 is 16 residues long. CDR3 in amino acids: CASSVGTGIYSGELFF. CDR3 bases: TGTGCCAGCAGCGTAGGGACAGGGATTTATTCCGGGGAGCTGTTTTTT.

The CDR3 DNA is TGTGCCAGCAGTTTATCACATCCAAATCAGCCCCAGCATTTT. Encoded protein: CASSLSHPNQPQHF. The V and J genes are TRBV27 and TRBJ1-5; D gene uncertain. CDR1 is MNHEY and CDR2 is SMNVEV in the germline V gene (reference sequence). The V and J ends lost 0 bases and 4 bases respectively, with 7 bases between them. This CDR3 comprises 14 residues.

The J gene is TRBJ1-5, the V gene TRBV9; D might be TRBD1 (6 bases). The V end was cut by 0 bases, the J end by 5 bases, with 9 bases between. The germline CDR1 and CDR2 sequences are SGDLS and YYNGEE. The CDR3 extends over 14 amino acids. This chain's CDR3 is CASSVGPGDQPQHF. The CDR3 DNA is TGTGCCAGCAGCGTAGGGCCAGGGGATCAGCCCCAGCATTTT.